This TCR beta chain was documented in a study of cytomegalovirus exposure and HLA in healthy donors. As for the study in general: Among some 400 genotyped donors, around 80% fell in the Caucasian-associated ancestry cluster. The study, taken as a whole, reports: Three chains tied to CMV proved CMV antigen-specific in vitro.

Researchers ran the PCR with 60 Vbeta and 13 Jbeta primers. Only in-frame clones appear in the TCRdb table, and some are missing; sequencing was by immunoSEQ multiplex PCR. The listing records approximately 150,000 clones. Healthy people donating bone marrow made up the donors. In the case of this clone: Its matching antigen is unknown.

This CDR3 is 15 amino acids long. V lost 3 bases to trimming and J lost 0 bases, with 9 bases between them. Looked up from germline, CDR1 is MNHEY and CDR2 is SMNVEV (reference sequence). The V and J genes are TRBV27 and TRBJ1-5; D may be TRBD1 (6 bases). The sequencing input was PBMCs. The TCR comes from a woman aged 40 to 50 in good health and CMV-seronegative. For the CDR3, the DNA is TGTGCCAGCAGTTTTCTGGACAGTAGCAATCAGCCCCAGCATTTT. It yields the protein CASSFLDSSNQPQHF.